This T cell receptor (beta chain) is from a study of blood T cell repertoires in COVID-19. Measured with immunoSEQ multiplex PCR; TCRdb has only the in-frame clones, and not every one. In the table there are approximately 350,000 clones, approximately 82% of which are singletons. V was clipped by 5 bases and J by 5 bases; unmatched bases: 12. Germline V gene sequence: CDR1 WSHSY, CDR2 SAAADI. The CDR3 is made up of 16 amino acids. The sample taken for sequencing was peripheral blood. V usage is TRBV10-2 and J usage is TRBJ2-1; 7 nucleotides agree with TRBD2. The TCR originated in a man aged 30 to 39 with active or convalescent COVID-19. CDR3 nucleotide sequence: TGCGCCAGCAGTCCCTGGGGTAGCGGGCGGGACAATGAGCAGTTCTTC. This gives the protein CASSPWGSGRDNEQFF.